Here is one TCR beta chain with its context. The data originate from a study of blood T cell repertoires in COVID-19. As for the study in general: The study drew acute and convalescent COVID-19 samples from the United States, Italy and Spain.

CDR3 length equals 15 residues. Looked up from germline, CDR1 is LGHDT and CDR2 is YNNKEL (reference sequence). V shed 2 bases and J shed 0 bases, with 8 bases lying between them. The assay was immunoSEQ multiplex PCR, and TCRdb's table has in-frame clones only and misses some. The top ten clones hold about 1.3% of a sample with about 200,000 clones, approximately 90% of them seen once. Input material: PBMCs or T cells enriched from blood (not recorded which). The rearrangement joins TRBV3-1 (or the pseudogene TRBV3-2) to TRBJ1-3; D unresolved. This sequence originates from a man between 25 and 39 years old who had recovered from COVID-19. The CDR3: CASSQQATSGNTIYF. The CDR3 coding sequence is TGTGCCAGCAGCCAACAGGCCACCTCTGGAAACACCATATATTTT.